This is a list of T cell receptor beta chains from one sample in a study of cytomegalovirus exposure and HLA in healthy donors. Only in-frame clones appear in the TCRdb table, and some are missing; sequencing was by immunoSEQ multiplex PCR. The sample yields roughly 150,000 clones, 80% to 85% seen once. Specimen: PBMCs. The receptors here all came from a male donor in good health and CMV-seropositive. The CDR3 runs from the conserved cysteine through the conserved F or W. The D gene is left open where the match is weak. The size entry is marked missing in some rows and otherwise reads once, few, many or a size class.

J gene	V gene	clone size	D gene	CDR3 protein	CDR3 DNA
TRBJ1-1	TRBV18	NA	TRBD1	CASSPPTDRAEAFF	TGTGCCAGCTCACCCCCGACAGACAGGGCTGAAGCTTTCTTT
TRBJ2-3	TRBV7-9	once	TRBD1	CASSITQGTGAWTDTQYF	TGTGCCAGCAGCATAACCCAGGGGACAGGGGCTTGGACAGATACGCAGTATTTT
TRBJ2-1	TRBV14	NA	NA	CASAGGGAGYNEQFF	TGTGCCAGCGCCGGAGGGGGCGCCGGGTACAATGAGCAGTTCTTC
TRBJ1-1	TRBV7-9	NA	TRBD1	CASRDRLEAFF	TGTGCCAGCAGGGACAGGCTTGAAGCTTTCTTT
TRBJ1-2	TRBV30	NA	TRBD1	CAWFQGRGNYGYTF	TGTGCCTGGTTCCAGGGCAGGGGGAACTATGGCTACACCTTC
TRBJ2-7	TRBV5-1	once	NA	CASSLGGNEYEQYF	TGCGCCAGCAGCTTGGGAGGGAATGAGTACGAGCAGTACTTC
TRBJ2-3	TRBV11-2	once	TRBD2	CASSGTSGSDTQYF	TGTGCCAGCAGCGGGACTAGCGGGAGCGATACGCAGTATTTT
TRBJ2-2	TRBV9	NA	NA	CASSVAGGGTGELFF	TGTGCCAGCAGCGTAGCTGGAGGAGGTACCGGGGAGCTGTTTTTT
TRBJ2-7	TRBV5-6	once	NA	CASSSAYEQYF	TGTGCCAGCAGCTCCGCCTACGAGCAGTACTTC
TRBJ2-2	TRBV30	once	NA	CAWSVPKGLGTGELFF	TGTGCCTGGAGTGTACCCAAGGGGTTGGGCACCGGGGAGCTGTTTTTT
TRBJ1-5	TRBV28	NA	TRBD1	CASRGGWSNQPQHF	TGTGCCAGCAGAGGGGGCTGGAGCAATCAGCCCCAGCATTTT
TRBJ2-7	TRBV28	NA	NA	CASSPRRGMHEQYF	TGTGCCAGCAGTCCCCGTAGAGGGATGCACGAGCAGTACTTC
TRBJ2-3	TRBV7-2	NA	NA	CASSLAGTTTDTQYF	TGTGCCAGCAGCTTAGCAGGGACAACTACAGATACGCAGTATTTT
TRBJ1-3	TRBV30	NA	NA	CAWSYRRGGSGNTIYF	TGTGCCTGGAGCTATCGGCGGGGTGGCTCTGGAAACACCATATATTTT
TRBJ2-3	TRBV28	NA	TRBD2	CASRLTSGSTDTQYF	TGTGCCAGCAGACTCACTAGCGGGAGCACAGATACGCAGTATTTT
TRBJ2-7	TRBV30	NA	NA	CAWSPGGHEQYF	TGTGCCTGGAGTCCTGGGGGACACGAGCAGTACTTC